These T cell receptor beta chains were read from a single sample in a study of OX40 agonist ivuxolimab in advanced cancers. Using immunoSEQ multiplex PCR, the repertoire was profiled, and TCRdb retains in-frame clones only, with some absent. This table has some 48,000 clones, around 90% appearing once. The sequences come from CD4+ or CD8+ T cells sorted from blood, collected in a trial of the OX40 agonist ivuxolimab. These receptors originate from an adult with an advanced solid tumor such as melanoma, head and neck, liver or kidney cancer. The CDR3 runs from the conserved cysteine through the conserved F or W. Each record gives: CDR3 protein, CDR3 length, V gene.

CDR3 protein: CASSQYPGQGVTEAFF
CDR3 length: 16
V gene: TRBV4-1

CDR3 protein: CASSYSIRNGELFF
CDR3 length: 14
V gene: TRBV6-5

CDR3 protein: CASTSAGRSSYNEQFF
CDR3 length: 16
V gene: TRBV7-9

CDR3 protein: CASRQGWNQPQHF
CDR3 length: 13
V gene: TRBV28

CDR3 protein: CASWGQGAPTNYGYTF
CDR3 length: 16
V gene: TRBV28

CDR3 protein: CASSEDATGYQPQHF
CDR3 length: 15
V gene: TRBV2

CDR3 protein: CASSEVPGTTLGNEQFF
CDR3 length: 17
V gene: TRBV2

CDR3 protein: CASSEEGETQYF
CDR3 length: 12
V gene: TRBV2

CDR3 protein: CASSEGEGWETQYF
CDR3 length: 14
V gene: TRBV6-1

CDR3 protein: CASSPGTSGGNEQFF
CDR3 length: 15
V gene: TRBV5-1

CDR3 protein: CASSFRSSRPETQYF
CDR3 length: 15
V gene: TRBV11-2

CDR3 protein: CASSITGVGNTIYF
CDR3 length: 14
V gene: TRBV11-2

CDR3 protein: CAVQGGNNQPQHF
CDR3 length: 13
V gene: TRBV30

CDR3 protein: CASSLESAASPAFF
CDR3 length: 14
V gene: TRBV5-1

CDR3 protein: CASRRQGSTGELFF
CDR3 length: 14
V gene: TRBV6-5